A single sample gave rise to the 25 T cell receptor beta chains below, sequenced in a study of blood T cell repertoires in COVID-19. Sequencing used immunoSEQ multiplex PCR; TCRdb keeps in-frame clones, though not all of them. Of 50,000 to 70,000 clones detected, around nine tenths appear once; the ten largest clones hold around 5%. The source material was peripheral blood. The receptors derive from a man aged 55-75 years with acute or convalescent COVID-19.

V usage is TRBV2 and J usage is TRBJ2-2, with D possibly matching TRBD1 (5 bases). This CDR3 has 15 amino acids. Germline CDR1 and CDR2: SNHLY and FYNNEI. V was clipped by 6 bases and J by 1 base, with 12 bases between them. As DNA, the CDR3 is TGTGCCAGCAGCACCGCAGGGATGAACACCGGGGAGCTGTTTTTT. Translating gives CASSTAGMNTGELFF. The full variable domain, with the rest looked up from reference TRBV2 and TRBJ2-2, is EPEVTQTPSHQVTQMGQEVILRCVPISNHLYFYWYRQILGQKVEFLVSFYNNEISEKSEIFDDQFSVERPDGSNFTLKIRSTKLEDSAMYFCASSTAGMNTGELFFGEGSRLTVL.

This clone was found once. The V call is TRBV7-8, the J call TRBJ2-2; D possibly corresponds to TRBD2 (5 bases). V was shortened by 3 bases and J by 7 bases, with 15 bases between the two germline ends. Germline V CDR1 and CDR2: SGHVS, FQNEAQ. The CDR3 is 15 residues long. DNA of the CDR3: TGTGCCAGCAGCTTTGGAGGAGACCGACGCGGGGAGCTGTTTTTT. Protein: CASSFGGDRRGELFF.

The gene calls are TRBV5-1 and TRBJ1-3, with a weak D call TRBD1 (6 bases). Germline loops: CDR1 SGHRS, CDR2 YFSETQ. V was clipped by 0 bases and J by 2 bases, with 9 bases between them. The CDR3 contains 15 residues. The CDR3 reads CASSLADRTGNTIYF. Written as DNA, the CDR3 is TGCGCCAGCAGCTTGGCCGACAGGACTGGAAACACCATATATTTT.

In this sample, this clone turned up a few times. The genes are TRBV3-1 (or the pseudogene TRBV3-2) and TRBJ1-2, with no clear D. The V and J ends lost 1 base and 8 bases respectively, with 8 bases between them. Per the germline V gene, CDR1 is LGHDT and CDR2 is YNNKEL (reference sequence). The CDR3 runs to 12 residues. The CDR3 protein is CASSQGRNGYTF. DNA of the CDR3: TGTGCCAGCAGCCAAGGCAGGAACGGCTACACCTTC.

V is TRBV5-4 and J is TRBJ1-5; D remains unclear. This CDR3 comprises 14 residues. Between the trimmed V and J ends, which lost 1 base and 0 bases, there was a span of 5 bases. The germline gives CDR1 SGHNT, CDR2 YYREEE (reference sequence). CDR3 in DNA: TGTGCCAGCAGCTTGCGGGGTAGCAATCAGCCCCAGCATTTT. Translated: CASSLRGSNQPQHF.

V and J are TRBV30 and TRBJ1-2; maybe TRBD1 (6 bases). V dropped 4 bases and J dropped 4 bases, with 19 bases sitting between them. From germline, CDR1 is GTSNPN and CDR2 SVGIG (reference sequence). The CDR3 length is 15 residues. The CDR3 region is CAWTTKDSSFYGYTF. DNA for the CDR3: TGTGCCTGGACTACCAAGGACAGCAGTTTCTATGGCTACACCTTC.

V gene TRBV3-1 (or the pseudogene TRBV3-2) combines with J gene TRBJ1-3; D remains unclear. Trimming left V 4 bases short and J 0 bases short, with 13 bases between. The length of the CDR3 is 16 residues. From germline, CDR1 is LGHDT and CDR2 YNNKEL (reference sequence). CDR3 protein: CASSPPIGVSGNTIYF. The CDR3 DNA reads as TGTGCCAGCAGCCCCCCTATCGGGGTCTCTGGAAACACCATATATTTT.

The chain is built from TRBV30 and TRBJ1-1; TRBD1 might be the D (6 bases). The CDR3 is made up of 14 amino acids. V lost 1 base and J 0 bases, leaving 9 bases between the germline ends. Germline V CDR1 and CDR2: GTSNPN, SVGIG (reference sequence). CDR3 protein: CAWSGGRVNTEAFF. The CDR3 coding sequence is TGTGCCTGGAGTGGGGGGCGGGTGAACACTGAAGCTTTCTTT.

The chain has TRBV19 and TRBJ2-2; D perhaps matches TRBD1 (6 bases). V was shortened by 5 bases and J by 0 bases, with 7 bases between the two germline ends. CDR1 is LNHDA and CDR2 is SQIVND in the germline V gene (reference sequence). The length of the CDR3 is 14 residues. For the CDR3, the DNA is TGTGCCAGTAGTGACAGGACGAACACCGGGGAGCTGTTTTTT. It specifies CASSDRTNTGELFF. The full variable domain, rest sourced from reference TRBV19 and TRBJ2-2, is DGGITQSPKYLFRKEGQNVTLSCEQNLNHDAMYWYRQDPGQGLRLIYYSQIVNDFQKGDIAEGYSVSREKKESFPLTVTSAQKNPTAFYLCASSDRTNTGELFFGEGSRLTVL.

This clone was seen a few times. This chain connects TRBV10-1 to TRBJ2-7, with TRBD2 matching 9 bases. Per germline, CDR1 WNHNN and CDR2 SYGVQD (reference sequence). The trim removed 9 bases at V and 6 bases at J, leaving 9 bases unmatched. There are 13 residues in the CDR3. The CDR3, as DNA: TGCGCCAGGCCGGGACTAGCTAGCCGCGAGCAGTACTTC. Translated: CARPGLASREQYF.

This clone was counted a few times. V usage is TRBV10-3 and J usage is TRBJ1-1; perhaps TRBD1 as D (6 bases). V was trimmed by 9 bases and J by 1 base, leaving 15 bases between them. Germline CDR1 is ENHRY and CDR2 is SYGVKD. The CDR3 has 14 amino acids. DNA for the CDR3: TGTGCCATTAAAACCGGGACACCGAACACTGAAGCTTTCTTT. It yields the protein CAIKTGTPNTEAFF.

V usage is TRBV11-2 and J usage is TRBJ2-2; weak D call: TRBD2 (5 bases). V shed 6 bases and J shed 6 bases, with 11 bases lying between them. CDR3 size: 13 residues. In germline, CDR1 is SGHAT, CDR2 FQNNGV. The CDR3 sequence: CASSPDYSGELFF. In DNA, the CDR3 is TGTGCCAGCAGTCCTGACTATTCCGGGGAGCTGTTTTTT.

About this clone: Mismatch with germline at one junction end may stem from a read error. The chain carries TRBV7-2 and TRBJ1-5; 11 bases match TRBD1. The CDR3 loop spans 15 amino acids. CDR1 is SGHTA and CDR2 is FQGNSA in the germline V gene. The CDR3 nucleotides read TGTGCCAGCAGTTTAGGGGACAGGGGGTTTCAGCCCCAGCATTTT. The encoded protein is CASSLGDRGFQPQHF.

A few counts support this clone. The gene calls are TRBV18 and TRBJ2-2, with TRBD1 identical over 8 bases. Germline CDR1 and CDR2: KGHSH and LQKENI. CDR3 length: 14 amino acids. Trimming cost V 10 bases and J 3 bases; bases outside gene matches: 7. In DNA form, the CDR3 reads TGTGCCACCCTACAGGGACAGGACACCGGGGAGCTGTTTTTT. Its protein product is CATLQGQDTGELFF.

The rearrangement joins TRBV5-4 to TRBJ2-7; 8 bases align to TRBD1. Germline V gene sequence: CDR1 SGHNT, CDR2 YYREEE (reference sequence). CDR3 length equals 11 residues. J lost 9 bases, V lost 4 bases, and 3 bases had no gene match. This CDR3 reads CASSSDRGQYF. DNA for the CDR3: TGTGCCAGCAGCAGCGACAGGGGGCAGTACTTC.

In this sample, this clone turned up once. V gene TRBV9 combines with J gene TRBJ1-5, with 8 bases identical to TRBD1. Germline-derived CDR1 and CDR2 are SGDLS and YYNGEE. V shed 4 bases and J 0 bases; nucleotides not matched to a gene: 9. CDR3 length: 17 amino acids. CDR3 protein: CASSSRTGNYSNQPQHF. The CDR3 nucleotides read TGTGCCAGCAGCTCCAGGACAGGGAACTATAGCAATCAGCCCCAGCATTTT.

For this clone: The same CDR3 can be traced to other DNA sequences in this sample. The chain uses TRBV5-4 and TRBJ2-5, with 7 nucleotides matching TRBD2. Losses at the gene ends were 0 bases for V and 5 bases for J; bases not matched to a gene: 4. The germline V gene has CDR1 SGHNT and CDR2 YYREEE (reference sequence). This CDR3 is built from 14 residues. The CDR3 bases are TGTGCCAGCAGCTTGGCGGGAGGCGGCGAGACCCAGTACTTC. Translating gives CASSLAGGGETQYF.

The count of this clone is one. This chain uses TRBV5-1 with TRBJ1-1; 7 positions match TRBD1. V was pared by 0 bases and J by 4 bases, with 9 bases of the junction left unmatched. Germline V gene lookup returns CDR1 SGHRS and CDR2 YFSETQ. CDR3 length: 16 residues. CDR3 sequence (DNA): TGCGCCAGCAGCTTGGGCCTGACAGGGTTGGGCACTGAAGCTTTCTTT. Protein sequence: CASSLGLTGLGTEAFF.

V and J are TRBV29-1 and TRBJ2-7, with 7 bases that match TRBD1. Per germline, CDR1 SQVTM and CDR2 ANQGSEA. Unmatched junction bases numbered 12, after V lost 4 bases and J lost 3 bases. CDR3 length: 15 residues. CDR3 loop: CSVVNRGRPIYEQYF. Here the CDR3 DNA reads TGCAGCGTTGTCAACAGGGGCCGCCCCATCTACGAGCAGTACTTC.

The rearrangement links TRBV7-9 to TRBJ2-2, with D unresolved. The germline gives CDR1 SEHNR, CDR2 FQNEAQ (reference sequence). The ends were cut back, 2 bases at V and 3 bases at J, with 13 bases in the middle. The CDR3 spans 16 residues. The DNA of the CDR3 is TGTGCCAGCAGCTTAAACACCTTCGCCGACACCGGGGAGCTGTTTTTT. This gives the protein CASSLNTFADTGELFF.

This chain uses TRBV28 with TRBJ1-2; 7 bases map to TRBD1. Per germline, CDR1 MDHEN and CDR2 SYDVKM. Losses at the gene ends were 6 bases for V and 0 bases for J; bases not matched to a gene: 7. The CDR3 is 15 amino acids. The CDR3 loop reads CASRLTGVANYGYTF. The CDR3 DNA sequence: TGTGCCAGCAGGTTAACAGGGGTGGCTAACTATGGCTACACCTTC.

This clone was observed a single time. The rearrangement uses TRBV2 and TRBJ1-6, with 8 bases identical to TRBD1. Germline V CDR1 and CDR2: SNHLY, FYNNEI. Trimming at V came to 6 bases and at J to 19 bases, leaving 8 bases not matched to a gene. The CDR3 covers 11 residues. In DNA, the CDR3 is TGTGCCAGCAGCCTTCGGACAGGGTTTCACTTT. Encoded protein: CASSLRTGFHF.

This CDR3 reads CTSSQVLRSGGYTF. The CDR3 DNA follows: TGCACCAGCAGCCAAGTGCTGAGGTCCGGTGGCTACACCTTC. The V and J genes are TRBV1 and TRBJ1-2. TRBV1 is a recognized pseudogene. The CDR3 runs 14 residues.

This chain uses TRBV7-3 with TRBJ2-3; D uncertain. V lost 2 bases, J lost 3 bases, and 9 bases lay in between. The CDR3 totals 14 residues. Germline CDR1 reads SGHTA; CDR2 reads FQGTGA. CDR3 in DNA: TGTGCCAGCAGCTTAGAGGTTTGGACAGATACGCAGTATTTT. Its translation is CASSLEVWTDTQYF.

This rearrangement joins TRBV3-1 (or the pseudogene TRBV3-2) to TRBJ2-7, with TRBD2 identical over 9 bases. The germline gives CDR1 LGHDT, CDR2 YNNKEL (reference sequence). With 1 base clipped from V and 4 bases from J, the junction kept 5 bases outside the gene matches. This CDR3 comprises 15 residues. This CDR3 reads CASSQGSGSGYEQYF. In nucleotides, the CDR3 is TGTGCCAGCAGCCAAGGTAGCGGGAGTGGTTACGAGCAGTACTTC.